A few counts support the clone carrying this TCR beta chain. What it recognizes is unknown. The CDR3 is 15 amino acids. Trimming took 5 bases from V and 6 from J, leaving 16 bases between them. In germline, CDR1 is MGHRA, CDR2 YSYEKL. The source of the sample is a study of T cells after yellow fever vaccination. A process of 5'RACE template switching, which added a universal primer site and UMIs, was used to make TCR cDNA. TCRdb processed the 5' RACE reads anew with MiXCR; each CDR3 protein has one entry. The data show 340,000 or so distinct CDR3 sequences, approximately 12% seen once. General study points: Reappearing after the booster were most of the clones from primary vaccination (less than 98% CD4, around 90% CD8). Abundant bulk-population clonotypes could contaminate the FACS-sorted repertoires. Researchers noted that a small share of clonotypes showed up in both CD4 and CD8 compartments.

The specimen was CD4+ T cells sorted from PBMCs, collected 15 days after the yellow fever booster vaccination. The rearrangement joins TRBV4-1 to TRBJ1-4, with a possible D match to TRBD1 (6 bases). The receptor comes from a young man who received the YFV17D yellow fever vaccine. This chain's CDR3 is CASSSGARRDEKLFF. The CDR3 nucleotides are TGCGCCAGCAGCTCGGGGGCCAGGAGGGATGAAAAACTGTTTTTT.